The present T cell receptor (beta chain) was sequenced within a study of shared clonotypes between healthy human individuals. Across the study: The study drew on two women and a few men aged 18 to 49 as donors.

Per the germline V gene, CDR1 is SNHLY and CDR2 is FYNNEI. This CDR3 is 15 amino acids long. Trimming took 7 bases from V and 3 from J; bases not matched to a gene: 11. Original methodology: Owing to the provision of junction-only sequences devoid of quality scores by immunoSEQ, filtering differed. Profiled with immunoSEQ multiplex PCR; TCRdb holds only in-frame clones, not every one. V and J calls and clone size come straight from that table; D and trimming were deduced from the DNA. In the table there are approximately 2.1 million clones, over 85% of which are singletons. Concerning this clone: The target antigen is unknown.

Study observations and caveats: Despite large depth, rarefaction showed incomplete sorted-subset sequencing.

The chain carries TRBV2 and TRBJ2-7; 8 bases are a match to TRBD1. What was sequenced was naive CD4+ T cells from PBMCs. Sample subset: CD45RA+ positively selected. This clonotype was obtained from a man in his late teens or twenties in good health. Some clones in this sample may be carry-over from other donors' samples. CDR3 sequence: CASTFTQGGYYEQYF. In nucleotides, the CDR3 is TGTGCCAGCACCTTTACACAGGGGGGCTACTACGAGCAGTACTTC. Full variable domain (outside the CDR3, taken from reference TRBV2 and TRBJ2-7): EPEVTQTPSHQVTQMGQEVILRCVPISNHLYFYWYRQILGQKVEFLVSFYNNEISEKSEIFDDQFSVERPDGSNFTLKIRSTKLEDSAMYFCASTFTQGGYYEQYFGPGTRLTVT.